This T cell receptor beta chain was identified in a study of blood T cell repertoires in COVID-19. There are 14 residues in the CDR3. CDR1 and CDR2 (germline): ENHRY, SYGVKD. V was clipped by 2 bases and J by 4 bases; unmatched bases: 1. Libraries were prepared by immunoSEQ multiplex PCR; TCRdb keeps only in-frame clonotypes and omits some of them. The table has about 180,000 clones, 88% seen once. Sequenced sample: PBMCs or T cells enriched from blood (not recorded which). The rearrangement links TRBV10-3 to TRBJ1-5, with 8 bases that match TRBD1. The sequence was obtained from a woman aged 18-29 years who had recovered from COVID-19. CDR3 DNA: TGTGCCATCAGTGAGGACAGGGGAAATCAGCCCCAGCATTTT. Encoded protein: CAISEDRGNQPQHF.